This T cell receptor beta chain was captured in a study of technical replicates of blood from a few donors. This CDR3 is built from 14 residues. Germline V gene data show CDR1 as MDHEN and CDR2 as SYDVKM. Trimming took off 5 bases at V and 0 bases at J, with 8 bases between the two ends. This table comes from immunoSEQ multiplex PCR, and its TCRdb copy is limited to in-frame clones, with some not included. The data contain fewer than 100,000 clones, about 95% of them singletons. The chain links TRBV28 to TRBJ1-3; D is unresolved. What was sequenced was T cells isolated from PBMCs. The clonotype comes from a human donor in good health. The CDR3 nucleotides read TGTGCCAGCAGTGTGAGCCCCTCTGGAAACACCATATATTTT. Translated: CASSVSPSGNTIYF.